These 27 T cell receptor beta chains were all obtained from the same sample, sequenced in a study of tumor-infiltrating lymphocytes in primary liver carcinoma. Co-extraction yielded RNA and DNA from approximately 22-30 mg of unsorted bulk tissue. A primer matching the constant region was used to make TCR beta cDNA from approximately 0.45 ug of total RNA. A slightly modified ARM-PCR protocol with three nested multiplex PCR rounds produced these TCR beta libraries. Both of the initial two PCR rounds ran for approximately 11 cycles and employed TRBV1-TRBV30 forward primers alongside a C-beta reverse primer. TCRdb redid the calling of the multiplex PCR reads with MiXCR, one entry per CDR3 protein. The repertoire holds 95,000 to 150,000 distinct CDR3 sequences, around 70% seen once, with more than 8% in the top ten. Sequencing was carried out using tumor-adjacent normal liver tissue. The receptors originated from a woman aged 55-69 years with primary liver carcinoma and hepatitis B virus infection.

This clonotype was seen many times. CDR3 bases: TGTGCCAGCAGTGAATTGAGGTGGAATGAGCAGTTCTTC. As protein: CASSELRWNEQFF. The rearrangement uses TRBV6-1 and TRBJ2-1; D is ambiguous. Germline CDR1 and CDR2: MNHNS and SASEGT. Trimming cost V 2 bases and J 7 bases, with 9 bases left between them. This CDR3 is built from 13 residues.

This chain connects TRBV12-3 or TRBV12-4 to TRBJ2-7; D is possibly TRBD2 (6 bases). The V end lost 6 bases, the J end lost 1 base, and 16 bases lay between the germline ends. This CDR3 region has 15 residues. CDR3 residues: CASSPKGGNSYEQYF. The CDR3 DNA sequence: TGTGCCAGCAGCCCCAAGGGCGGGAATTCCTACGAGCAGTACTTC.

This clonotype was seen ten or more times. The CDR3 nucleotides read TGTGCCAGCAGCAGATCCGGGACAGGGGTTAACTATGGCTACACCTTC. Its protein product is CASSRSGTGVNYGYTF. The chain combines TRBV5-4 with TRBJ1-2, with 10 positions matching TRBD1. CDR3 length: 16 residues. Trimming at V came to 4 bases and at J to 1 base, leaving 7 bases not matched to a gene. The germline V gene encodes CDR1 SGHNT and CDR2 YYREEE (reference sequence). Filled out from reference TRBV5-4 and TRBJ1-2, the complete variable domain reads ETGVTQSPTHLIKTRGQQVTLRCSSQSGHNTVSWYQQALGQGPQFIFQYYREEENGRGNFPPRFSGLQFPNYSSELNVNALELDDSALYLCASSRSGTGVNYGYTFGSGTRLTVV.

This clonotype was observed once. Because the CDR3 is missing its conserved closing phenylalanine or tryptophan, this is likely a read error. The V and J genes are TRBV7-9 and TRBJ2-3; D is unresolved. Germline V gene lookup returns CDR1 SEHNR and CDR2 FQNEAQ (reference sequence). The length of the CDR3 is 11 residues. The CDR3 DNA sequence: TGTGCCAGCAGTCACACAGTTACGCAGTATTCT. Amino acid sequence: CASSHTVTQYS.

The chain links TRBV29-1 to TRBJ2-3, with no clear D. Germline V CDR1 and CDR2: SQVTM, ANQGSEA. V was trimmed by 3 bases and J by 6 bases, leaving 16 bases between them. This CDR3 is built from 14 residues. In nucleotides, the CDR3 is TGCAGCGTTGACGTGGAGAGCCACACTGATACGCAGTATTTT. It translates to CSVDVESHTDTQYF.

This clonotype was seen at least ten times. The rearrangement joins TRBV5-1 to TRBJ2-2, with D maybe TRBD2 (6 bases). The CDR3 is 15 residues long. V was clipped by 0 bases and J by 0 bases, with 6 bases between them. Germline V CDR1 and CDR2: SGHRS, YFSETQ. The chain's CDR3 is CASSLGGTNTGELFF. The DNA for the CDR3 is TGCGCCAGCAGCTTGGGCGGGACGAACACCGGGGAGCTGTTTTTT.

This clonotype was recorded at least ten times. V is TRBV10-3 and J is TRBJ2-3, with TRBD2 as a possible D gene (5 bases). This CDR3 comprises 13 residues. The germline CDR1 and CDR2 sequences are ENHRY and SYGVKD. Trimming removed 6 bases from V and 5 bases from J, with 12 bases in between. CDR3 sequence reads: CAIRPARGDTQYF. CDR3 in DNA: TGTGCCATCAGACCCGCCCGGGGAGATACGCAGTATTTT.

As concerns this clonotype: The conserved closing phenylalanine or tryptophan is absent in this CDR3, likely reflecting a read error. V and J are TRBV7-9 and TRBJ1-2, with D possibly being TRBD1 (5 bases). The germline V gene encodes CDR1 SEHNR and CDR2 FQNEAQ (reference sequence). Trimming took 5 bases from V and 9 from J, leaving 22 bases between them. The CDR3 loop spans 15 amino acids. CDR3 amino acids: CASSRGSGRHTCYTI. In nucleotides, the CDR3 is TGTGCCAGCAGCCGAGGGTCGGGACGGCACACTTGCTACACCATC.

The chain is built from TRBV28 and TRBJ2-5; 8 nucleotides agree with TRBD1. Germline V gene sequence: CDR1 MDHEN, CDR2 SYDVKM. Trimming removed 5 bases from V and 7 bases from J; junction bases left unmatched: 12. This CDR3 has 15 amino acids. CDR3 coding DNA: TGTGCCAGCAGTACCCGTGACAGGGGAAAAGGGACCCAGTACTTC. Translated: CASSTRDRGKGTQYF.

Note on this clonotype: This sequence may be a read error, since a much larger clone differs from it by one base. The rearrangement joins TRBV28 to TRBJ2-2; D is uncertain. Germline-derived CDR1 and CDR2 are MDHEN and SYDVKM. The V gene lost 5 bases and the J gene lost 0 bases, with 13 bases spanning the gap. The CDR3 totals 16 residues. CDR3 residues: CASSQDGLANTGELFF. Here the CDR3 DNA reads TGTGCCAGCAGTCAGGACGGGCTAGCGAACACCGGGGAGCTGTTTTTT.

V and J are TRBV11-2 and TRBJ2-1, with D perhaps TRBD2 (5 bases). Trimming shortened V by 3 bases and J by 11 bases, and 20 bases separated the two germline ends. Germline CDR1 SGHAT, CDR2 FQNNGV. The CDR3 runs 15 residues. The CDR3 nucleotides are TGTGCCAGCAGCTTCACTAGTGGAAGGTACAGTAAGCAGTTCTTC. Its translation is CASSFTSGRYSKQFF. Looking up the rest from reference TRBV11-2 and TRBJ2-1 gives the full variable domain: EAGVAQSPRYKIIEKRQSVAFWCNPISGHATLYWYQQILGQGPKLLIQFQNNGVVDDSQLPKDRFSAERLKGVDSTLKIQPAKLEDSAVYLCASSFTSGRYSKQFFGPGTRLTVL.

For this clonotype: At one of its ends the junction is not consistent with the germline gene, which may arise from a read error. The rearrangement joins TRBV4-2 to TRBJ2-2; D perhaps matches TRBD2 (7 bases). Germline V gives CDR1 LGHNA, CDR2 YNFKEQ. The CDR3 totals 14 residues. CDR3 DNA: TGTGCCAGCAGCCAACCGGGGGGCACCTGGGAGCCGTTTTTT. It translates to CASSQPGGTWEPFF.

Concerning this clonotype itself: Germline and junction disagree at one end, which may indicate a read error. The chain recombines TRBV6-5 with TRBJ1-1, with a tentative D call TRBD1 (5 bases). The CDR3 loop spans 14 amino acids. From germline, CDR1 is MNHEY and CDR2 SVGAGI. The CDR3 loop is CASSYDVSQGKVFF. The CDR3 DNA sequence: TGTGCCAGCAGTTACGATGTTTCCCAGGGTAAAGTTTTCTTC.

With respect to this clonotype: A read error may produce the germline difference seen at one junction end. For the CDR3, the DNA is TGTGCCAGCAGTTACCAATCCCCCGTGGGCAAAAACATTCTGTACTTC. This sequence encodes CASSYQSPVGKNILYF. The rearrangement links TRBV6-2 or TRBV6-3 to TRBJ2-4; D not certain. The CDR3 loop spans 16 amino acids. Germline V gene data show CDR1 as MNHEY and CDR2 as SVGEGT.

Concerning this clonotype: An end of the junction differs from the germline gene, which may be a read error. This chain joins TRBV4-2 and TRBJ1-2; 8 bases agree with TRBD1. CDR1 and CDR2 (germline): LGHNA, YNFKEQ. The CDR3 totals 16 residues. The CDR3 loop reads CVSSQGPPGGSYGYIF. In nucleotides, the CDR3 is TGTGTCAGCAGCCAAGGTCCACCAGGGGGCAGTTATGGCTACATCTTC.

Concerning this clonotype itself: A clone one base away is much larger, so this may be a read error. The CDR3 sequence: CSARSRQSPGGYGYTF. CDR3 DNA sequence: TGCAGTGCTAGATCCCGACAGAGTCCGGGGGGCTATGGCTACACCTTC. The gene calls are TRBV20-1 and TRBJ1-2, with D maybe TRBD1 (5 bases). Trimming cost V 2 bases and J 4 bases, with 20 bases left between them. The CDR3 contains 16 residues. Germline V gene lookup returns CDR1 DFQATT and CDR2 SNEGSKA (reference sequence).

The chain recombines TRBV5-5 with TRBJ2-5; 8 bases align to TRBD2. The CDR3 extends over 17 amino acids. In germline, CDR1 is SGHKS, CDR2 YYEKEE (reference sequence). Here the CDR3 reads CTISQREGTGIGETQYF. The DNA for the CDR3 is TGTACCATCAGCCAACGGGAGGGTACAGGGATTGGAGAGACCCAGTACTTC. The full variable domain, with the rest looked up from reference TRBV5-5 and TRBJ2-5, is DAGVTQSPTHLIKTRGQQVTLRCSPISGHKSVSWYQQVLGQGPQFIFQYYEKEERGRGNFPDRFSARQFPNYSSELNVNALLLGDSALYLCTISQREGTGIGETQYFGPGTRLLVL.

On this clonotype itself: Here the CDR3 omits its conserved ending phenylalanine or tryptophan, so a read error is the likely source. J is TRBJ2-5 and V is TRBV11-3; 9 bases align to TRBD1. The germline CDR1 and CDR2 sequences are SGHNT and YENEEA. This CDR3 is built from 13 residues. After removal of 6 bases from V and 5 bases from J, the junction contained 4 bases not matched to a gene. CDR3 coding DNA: TGTGCCAGCAGTCGCACAGGGGGCGAGACCCAGTACTTG. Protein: CASSRTGGETQYL.

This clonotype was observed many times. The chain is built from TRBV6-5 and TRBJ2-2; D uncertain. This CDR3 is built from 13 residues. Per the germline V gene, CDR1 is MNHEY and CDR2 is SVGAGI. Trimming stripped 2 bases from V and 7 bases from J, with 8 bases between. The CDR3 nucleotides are TGTGCCAGCAGTTACGGTATTGGCGGGGAGCTGTTTTTT. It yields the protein CASSYGIGGELFF.

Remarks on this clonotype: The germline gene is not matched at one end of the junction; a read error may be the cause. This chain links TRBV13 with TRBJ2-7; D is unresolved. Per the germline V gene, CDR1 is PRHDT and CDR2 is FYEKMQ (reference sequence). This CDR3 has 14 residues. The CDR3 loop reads CAGSSSRISYEQYF. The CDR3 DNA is TGTGCCGGCAGCTCGTCCAGGATTTCCTACGAGCAGTACTTC.

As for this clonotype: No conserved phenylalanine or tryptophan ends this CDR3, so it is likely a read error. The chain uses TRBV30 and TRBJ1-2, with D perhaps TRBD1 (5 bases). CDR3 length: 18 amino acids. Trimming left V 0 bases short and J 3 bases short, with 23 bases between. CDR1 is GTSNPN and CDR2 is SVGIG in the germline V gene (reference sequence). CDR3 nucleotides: TGTGCCTGGAGTGTACAGGTGGTGGGGACTCCCCGGGACTATGGCTACACCCTC. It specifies CAWSVQVVGTPRDYGYTL.

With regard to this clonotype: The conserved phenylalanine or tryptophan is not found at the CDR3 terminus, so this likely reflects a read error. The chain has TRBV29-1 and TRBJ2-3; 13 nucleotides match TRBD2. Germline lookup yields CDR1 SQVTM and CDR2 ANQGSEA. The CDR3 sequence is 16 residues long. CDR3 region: CIVTGLAGEGTDTQYL. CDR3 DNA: TGCATCGTTACTGGACTAGCGGGAGAGGGCACAGATACGCAGTATTTA.

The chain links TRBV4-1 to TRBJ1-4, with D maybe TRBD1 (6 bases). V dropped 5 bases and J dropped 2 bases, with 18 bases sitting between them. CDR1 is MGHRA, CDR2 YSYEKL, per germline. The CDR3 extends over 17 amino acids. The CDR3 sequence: CASSRGTWGSTNEKLFF. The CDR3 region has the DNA TGCGCCAGCAGCAGAGGGACATGGGGGTCGACTAATGAAAAACTGTTTTTT.

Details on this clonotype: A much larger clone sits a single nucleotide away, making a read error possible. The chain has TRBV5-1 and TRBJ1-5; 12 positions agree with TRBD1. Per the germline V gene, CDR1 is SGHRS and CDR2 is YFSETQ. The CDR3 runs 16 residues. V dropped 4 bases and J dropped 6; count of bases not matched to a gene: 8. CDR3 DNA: TGCGCCAGCAGCCCCGGGACAGGGGGCCAGAGTCAGCCCCAGCATTTT. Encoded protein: CASSPGTGGQSQPQHF.

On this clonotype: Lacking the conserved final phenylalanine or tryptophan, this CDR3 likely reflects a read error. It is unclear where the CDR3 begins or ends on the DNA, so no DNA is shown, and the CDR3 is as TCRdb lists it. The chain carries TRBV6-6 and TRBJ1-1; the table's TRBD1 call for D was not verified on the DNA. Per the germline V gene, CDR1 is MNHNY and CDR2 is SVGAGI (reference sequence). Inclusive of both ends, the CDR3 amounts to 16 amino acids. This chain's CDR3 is CASSRGQLSMNTEALI.

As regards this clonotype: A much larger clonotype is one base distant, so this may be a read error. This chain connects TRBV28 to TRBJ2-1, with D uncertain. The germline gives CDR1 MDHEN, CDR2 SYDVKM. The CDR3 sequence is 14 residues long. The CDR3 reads CASSLLVRNKEQFF. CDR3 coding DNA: TGTGCCAGCAGTTTATTAGTGCGAAACAAAGAGCAGTTCTTC. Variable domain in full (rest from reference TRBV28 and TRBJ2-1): DVKVTQSSRYLVKRTGEKVFLECVQDMDHENMFWYRQDPGLGLRLIYFSYDVKMKEKGDIPEGYSVSREKKERFSLILESASTNQTSMYLCASSLLVRNKEQFFGPGTRLTVL.

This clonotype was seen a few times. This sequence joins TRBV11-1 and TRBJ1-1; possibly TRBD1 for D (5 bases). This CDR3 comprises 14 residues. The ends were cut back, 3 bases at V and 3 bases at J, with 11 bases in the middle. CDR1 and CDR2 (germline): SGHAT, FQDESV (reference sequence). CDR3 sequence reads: CASSFGQGYTEAFF. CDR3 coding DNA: TGTGCCAGCAGCTTCGGGCAGGGCTACACTGAAGCTTTCTTT.